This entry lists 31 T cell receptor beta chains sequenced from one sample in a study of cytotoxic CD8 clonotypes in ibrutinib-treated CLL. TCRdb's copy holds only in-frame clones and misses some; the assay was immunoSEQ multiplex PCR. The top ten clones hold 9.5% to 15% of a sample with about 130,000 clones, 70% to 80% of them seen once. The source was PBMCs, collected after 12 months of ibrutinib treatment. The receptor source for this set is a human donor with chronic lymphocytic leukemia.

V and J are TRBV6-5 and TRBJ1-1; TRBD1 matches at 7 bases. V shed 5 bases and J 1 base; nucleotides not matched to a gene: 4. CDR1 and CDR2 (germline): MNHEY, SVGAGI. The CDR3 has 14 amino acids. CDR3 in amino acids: CASSLTGQNTEAFF. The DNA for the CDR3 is TGTGCCAGCAGTCTGACAGGGCAGAACACTGAAGCTTTCTTT.

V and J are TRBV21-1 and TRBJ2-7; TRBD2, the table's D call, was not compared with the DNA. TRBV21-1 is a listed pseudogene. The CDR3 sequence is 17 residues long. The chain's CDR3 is CASSNLPLAATSYEQYF. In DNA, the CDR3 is TGTGCCAGCAGCAATCTCCCACTAGCGGCTACATCCTACGAGCAGTACTTC.

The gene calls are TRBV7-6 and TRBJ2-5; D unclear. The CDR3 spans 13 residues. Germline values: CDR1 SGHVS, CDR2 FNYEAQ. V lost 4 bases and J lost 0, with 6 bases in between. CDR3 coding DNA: TGTGCCAGCAGCTCTAGGTACCAAGAGACCCAGTACTTC. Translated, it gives CASSSRYQETQYF.

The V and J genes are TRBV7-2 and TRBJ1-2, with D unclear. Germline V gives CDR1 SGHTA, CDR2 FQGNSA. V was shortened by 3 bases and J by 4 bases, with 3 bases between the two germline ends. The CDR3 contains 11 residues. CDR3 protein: CASSFSYGYTF. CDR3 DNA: TGTGCCAGCAGCTTCAGCTATGGCTACACCTTC.

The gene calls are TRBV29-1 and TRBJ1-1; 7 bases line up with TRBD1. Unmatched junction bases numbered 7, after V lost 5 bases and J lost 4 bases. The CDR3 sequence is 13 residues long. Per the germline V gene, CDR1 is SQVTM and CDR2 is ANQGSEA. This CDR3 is CSVPLGGSTEAFF. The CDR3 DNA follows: TGCAGCGTTCCCCTAGGGGGCTCCACTGAAGCTTTCTTT.

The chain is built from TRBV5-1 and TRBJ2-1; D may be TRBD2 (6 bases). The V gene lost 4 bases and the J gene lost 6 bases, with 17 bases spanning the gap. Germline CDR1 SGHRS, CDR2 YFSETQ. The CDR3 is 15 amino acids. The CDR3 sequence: CASSPEGFVGNEQFF. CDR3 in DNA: TGCGCCAGCAGCCCGGAGGGGTTTGTGGGCAATGAGCAGTTCTTC.

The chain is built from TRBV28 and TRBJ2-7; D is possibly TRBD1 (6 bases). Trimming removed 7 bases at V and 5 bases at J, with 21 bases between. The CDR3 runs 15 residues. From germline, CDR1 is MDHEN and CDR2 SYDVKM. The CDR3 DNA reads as TGTGCCAGCACCGATATATGGGCTCAGGGGAACGAGCAGTACTTC. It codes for CASTDIWAQGNEQYF. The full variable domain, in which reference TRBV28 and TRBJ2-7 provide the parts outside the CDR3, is DVKVTQSSRYLVKRTGEKVFLECVQDMDHENMFWYRQDPGLGLRLIYFSYDVKMKEKGDIPEGYSVSREKKERFSLILESASTNQTSMYLCASTDIWAQGNEQYFGPGTRLTVT.

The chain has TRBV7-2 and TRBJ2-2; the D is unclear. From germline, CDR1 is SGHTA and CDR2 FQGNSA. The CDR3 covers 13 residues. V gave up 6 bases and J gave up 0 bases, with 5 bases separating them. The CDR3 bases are TGTGCCAGCAGGCTAACGAACACCGGGGAGCTGTTTTTT. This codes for CASRLTNTGELFF.

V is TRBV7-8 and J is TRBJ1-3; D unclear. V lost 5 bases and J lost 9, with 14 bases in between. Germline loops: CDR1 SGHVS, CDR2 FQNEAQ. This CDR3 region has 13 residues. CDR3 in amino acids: CASSTPGLPTIYF. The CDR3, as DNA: TGTGCCAGCAGCACCCCCGGGCTCCCCACCATATATTTT.

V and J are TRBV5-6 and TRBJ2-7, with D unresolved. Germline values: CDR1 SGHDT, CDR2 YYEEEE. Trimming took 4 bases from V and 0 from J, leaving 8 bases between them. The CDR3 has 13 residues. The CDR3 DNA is TGTGCCAGCAGCCCAAGAGGCTCCTACGAGCAGTACTTC. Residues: CASSPRGSYEQYF.

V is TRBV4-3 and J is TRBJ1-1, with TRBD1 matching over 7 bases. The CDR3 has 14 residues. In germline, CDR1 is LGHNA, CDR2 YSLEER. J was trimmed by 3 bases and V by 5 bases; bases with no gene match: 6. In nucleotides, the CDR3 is TGCGCCAGCAGCGCAGGGACAGTGGACACTGAAGCTTTCTTT. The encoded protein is CASSAGTVDTEAFF.

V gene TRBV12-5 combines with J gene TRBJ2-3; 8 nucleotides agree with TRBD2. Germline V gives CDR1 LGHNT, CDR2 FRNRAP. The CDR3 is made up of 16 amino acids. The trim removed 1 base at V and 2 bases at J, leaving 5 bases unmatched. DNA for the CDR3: TGTGCTAGTGGTTTGGCCAGCGGGAGAGCCACAGATACGCAGTATTTT. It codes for CASGLASGRATDTQYF.

CDR3 sequence: CASSVRRENYEQYF. The CDR3 DNA sequence: TGTGCCAGCAGTGTGCGGCGGGAGAACTACGAGCAGTACTTC. The chain carries TRBV2 and TRBJ2-7; 7 positions match TRBD2. Losses at the gene ends were 4 bases for V and 3 bases for J; bases not matched to a gene: 6. The CDR3 is 14 amino acids. CDR1 SNHLY and CDR2 FYNNEI come from the germline V gene. Full variable domain (rest looked up from reference TRBV2 and TRBJ2-7): EPEVTQTPSHQVTQMGQEVILRCVPISNHLYFYWYRQILGQKVEFLVSFYNNEISEKSEIFDDQFSVERPDGSNFTLKIRSTKLEDSAMYFCASSVRRENYEQYFGPGTRLTVT.

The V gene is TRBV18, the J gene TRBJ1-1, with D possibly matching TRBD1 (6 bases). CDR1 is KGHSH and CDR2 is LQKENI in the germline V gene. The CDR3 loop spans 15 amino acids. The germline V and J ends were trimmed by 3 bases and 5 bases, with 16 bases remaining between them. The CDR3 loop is CASSPSWGAWTEAFF. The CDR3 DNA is TGTGCCAGCTCACCTTCCTGGGGGGCATGGACTGAAGCTTTCTTT.

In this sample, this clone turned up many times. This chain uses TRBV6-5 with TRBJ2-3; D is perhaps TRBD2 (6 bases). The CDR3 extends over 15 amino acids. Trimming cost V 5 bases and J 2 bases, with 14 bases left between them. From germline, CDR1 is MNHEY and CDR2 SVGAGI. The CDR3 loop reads CASSGVAGTTDTQYF. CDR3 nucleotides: TGTGCCAGCAGTGGAGTGGCGGGGACCACAGATACGCAGTATTTT.

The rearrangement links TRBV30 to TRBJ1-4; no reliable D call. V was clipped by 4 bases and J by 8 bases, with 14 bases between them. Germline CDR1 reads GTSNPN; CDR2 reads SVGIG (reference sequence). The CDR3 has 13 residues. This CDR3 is CAWTPMVGEKLFF. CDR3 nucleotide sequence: TGTGCCTGGACCCCCATGGTAGGCGAAAAACTGTTTTTT.

The CDR3 region has the DNA TGTGCCAGCAGCCCGGGACGGGGGAATGAAAAACTGTTTTTT. As protein: CASSPGRGNEKLFF. The chain is built from TRBV28 and TRBJ1-4; tentatively, D is TRBD1 (5 bases). The length of the CDR3 is 14 residues. The V gene's germline CDR1 is MDHEN and CDR2 SYDVKM. V was pared by 6 bases and J by 5 bases, with 13 bases between. The full variable domain, with the rest looked up from reference TRBV28 and TRBJ1-4, is DVKVTQSSRYLVKRTGEKVFLECVQDMDHENMFWYRQDPGLGLRLIYFSYDVKMKEKGDIPEGYSVSREKKERFSLILESASTNQTSMYLCASSPGRGNEKLFFGSGTQLSVL.

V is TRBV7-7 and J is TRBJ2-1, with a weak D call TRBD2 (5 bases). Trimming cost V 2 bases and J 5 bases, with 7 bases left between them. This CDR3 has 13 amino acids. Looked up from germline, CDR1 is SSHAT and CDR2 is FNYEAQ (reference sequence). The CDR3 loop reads CASSLTRDNEQFF. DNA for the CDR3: TGTGCCAGCAGCTTAACTAGAGACAATGAGCAGTTCTTC.

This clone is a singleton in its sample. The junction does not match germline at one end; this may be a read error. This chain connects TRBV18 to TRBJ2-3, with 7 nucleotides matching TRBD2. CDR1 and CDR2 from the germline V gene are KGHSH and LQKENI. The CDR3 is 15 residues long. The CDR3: CASSPQIRSGLAGFF. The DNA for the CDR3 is TGTGCCAGCTCACCACAGATACGCTCCGGGTTAGCGGGCTTTTTT. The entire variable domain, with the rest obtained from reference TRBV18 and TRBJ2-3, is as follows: NAGVMQNPRHLVRRRGQEARLRCSPMKGHSHVYWYRQLPEEGLKFMVYLQKENIIDESGMPKERFSAEFPKEGPSILRIQQVVRGDSAAYFCASSPQIRSGLAGFFGPGTRLTVL.

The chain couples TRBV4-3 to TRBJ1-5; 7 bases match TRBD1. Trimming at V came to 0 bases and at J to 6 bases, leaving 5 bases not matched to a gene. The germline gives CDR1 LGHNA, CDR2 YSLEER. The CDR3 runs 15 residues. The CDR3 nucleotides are TGCGCCAGCAGCCAAGATAACCAGGGGGGTCAGCCCCAGCATTTT. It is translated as CASSQDNQGGQPQHF.

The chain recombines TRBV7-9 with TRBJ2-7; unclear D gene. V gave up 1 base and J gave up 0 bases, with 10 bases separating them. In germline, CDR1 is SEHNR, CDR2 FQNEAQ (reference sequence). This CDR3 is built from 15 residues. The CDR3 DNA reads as TGTGCCAGCAGCTTAGGAGGCGGAGACTCCTACGAGCAGTACTTC. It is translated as CASSLGGGDSYEQYF.

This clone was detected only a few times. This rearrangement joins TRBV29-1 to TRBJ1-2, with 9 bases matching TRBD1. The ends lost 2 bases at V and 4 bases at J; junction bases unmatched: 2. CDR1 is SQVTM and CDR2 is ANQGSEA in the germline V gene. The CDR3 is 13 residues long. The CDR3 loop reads CSVEKTGGYGYTF. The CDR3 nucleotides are TGCAGCGTTGAAAAGACAGGGGGCTATGGCTACACCTTC.

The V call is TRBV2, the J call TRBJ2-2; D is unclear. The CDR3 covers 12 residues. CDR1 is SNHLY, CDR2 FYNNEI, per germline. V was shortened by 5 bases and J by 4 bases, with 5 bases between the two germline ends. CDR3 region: CASSPFTGELFF. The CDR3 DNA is TGTGCCAGCAGTCCTTTCACCGGGGAGCTGTTTTTT.

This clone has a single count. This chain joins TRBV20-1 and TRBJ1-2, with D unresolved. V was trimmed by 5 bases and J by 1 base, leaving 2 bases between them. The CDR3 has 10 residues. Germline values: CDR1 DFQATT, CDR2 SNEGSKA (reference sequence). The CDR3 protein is CSAYNYGYTF. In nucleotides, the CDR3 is TGCAGTGCTTATAACTATGGCTACACCTTC.

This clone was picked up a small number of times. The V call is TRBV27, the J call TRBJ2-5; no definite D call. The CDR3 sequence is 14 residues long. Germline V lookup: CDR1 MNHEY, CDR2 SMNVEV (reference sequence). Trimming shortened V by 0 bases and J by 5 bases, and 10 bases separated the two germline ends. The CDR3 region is CASSLSRQLETQYF. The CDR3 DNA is TGTGCCAGCAGTTTATCCCGCCAGTTGGAGACCCAGTACTTC.

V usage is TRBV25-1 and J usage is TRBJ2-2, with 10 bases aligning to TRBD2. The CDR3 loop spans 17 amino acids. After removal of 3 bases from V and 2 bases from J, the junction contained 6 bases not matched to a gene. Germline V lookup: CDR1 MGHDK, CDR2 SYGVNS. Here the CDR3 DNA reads TGTGCCAGCAGTGATTTAGGACTAGCGGTTAACACCGGGGAGCTGTTTTTT. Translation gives CASSDLGLAVNTGELFF.

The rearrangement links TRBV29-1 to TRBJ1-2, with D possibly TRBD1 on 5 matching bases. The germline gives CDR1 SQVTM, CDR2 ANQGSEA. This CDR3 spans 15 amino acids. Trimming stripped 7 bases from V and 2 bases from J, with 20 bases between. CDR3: CSARGPTEINYGYTF. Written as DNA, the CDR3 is TGCAGCGCCCGCGGGCCGACAGAAATAAACTATGGCTACACCTTC.

The CDR3 bases are TGTGCCAGCAGTTTCCGGACAGGTGAGGGCACAGATACGCAGTATTTT. It specifies CASSFRTGEGTDTQYF. The chain is built from TRBV28 and TRBJ2-3; 7 bases are a match to TRBD1. With V trimmed by 3 bases and J by 1 base, 7 bases remained unmatched. Germline V gene sequence: CDR1 MDHEN, CDR2 SYDVKM. The CDR3 sequence is 16 residues long.

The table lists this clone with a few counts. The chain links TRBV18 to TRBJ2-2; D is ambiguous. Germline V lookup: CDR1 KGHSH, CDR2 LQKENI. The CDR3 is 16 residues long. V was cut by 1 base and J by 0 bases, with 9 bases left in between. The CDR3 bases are TGTGCCAGCTCACCACACCCGGATACGAACACCGGGGAGCTGTTTTTT. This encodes CASSPHPDTNTGELFF.

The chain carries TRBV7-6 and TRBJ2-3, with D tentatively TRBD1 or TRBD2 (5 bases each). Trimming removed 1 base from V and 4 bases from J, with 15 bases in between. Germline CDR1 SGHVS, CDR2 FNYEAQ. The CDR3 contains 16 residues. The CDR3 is CASSLGVIPGPDTQYF. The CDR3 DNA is TGTGCCAGCAGCTTAGGCGTGATTCCGGGGCCAGATACGCAGTATTTT.

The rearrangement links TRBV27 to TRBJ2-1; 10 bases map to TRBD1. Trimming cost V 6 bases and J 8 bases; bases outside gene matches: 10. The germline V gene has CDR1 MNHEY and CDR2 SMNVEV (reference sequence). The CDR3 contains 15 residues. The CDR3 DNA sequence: TGTGCCAGCAGACCCCTGGGACAGGGGCTTCATGAGCAGTTCTTC. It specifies CASRPLGQGLHEQFF.